The 28 T cell receptor beta chains below all came from one sample that was sequenced in a study of response to subunit inactivated influenza vaccine. TCRdb itself ran the RT-PCR reads through MiXCR, one entry per CDR3 protein. The sample includes more than 700,000 distinct CDR3 sequences, less than 25% seen only once; the top ten take 10% to 13%. Sequencing used PBMCs from blood, obtained 4 to 6 days after vaccination. The receptors stem from a man aged 45-65 years who received an inactivated influenza vaccine.

This clonotype was counted a few times. The chain combines TRBV20-1 with TRBJ2-2, with D hard to call. Per germline, CDR1 DFQATT and CDR2 SNEGSKA (reference sequence). V shed 1 base and J shed 4 bases, with 13 bases lying between them. The CDR3 covers 15 residues. The CDR3 DNA sequence: TGCAGTGCTAGAGTGCTTTCCGGGTTCACCGGGGAGCTGTTTTTT. This gives the protein CSARVLSGFTGELFF.

V is TRBV4-2 and J is TRBJ2-1, with 7 bases fitting TRBD2. Germline loops: CDR1 LGHNA, CDR2 YNFKEQ. The V segment lost 1 base and the J segment 4 bases; nucleotides outside the gene matches: 10. The CDR3 has 17 amino acids. The CDR3 loop reads CASSQVYFGRRYNEQFF. The CDR3 region has the DNA TGTGCCAGCAGCCAAGTCTATTTCGGGAGGAGATACAATGAGCAGTTCTTC.

This clonotype was observed a few times. The V and J genes are TRBV5-1 and TRBJ2-7; a possible D gene is TRBD2 (5 bases). V was clipped by 4 bases and J by 1 base, with 18 bases between them. Germline V gene lookup returns CDR1 SGHRS and CDR2 YFSETQ. The CDR3 is 16 amino acids. The CDR3 region is CASSPSQAANSYEQYF. The CDR3 DNA is TGCGCCAGCAGCCCCAGCCAAGCGGCGAATTCCTACGAGCAGTACTTC.

This clonotype was seen a handful of times. This rearrangement joins TRBV21-1 to TRBJ2-7; TRBD2 is taken as the D call from the table, unchecked against the DNA. TRBV21-1 is flagged as a pseudogene. This CDR3 comprises 16 residues. The CDR3 DNA reads as TGTGCCAGCGCTTCGAGCGGACCAGGAGCCAGTTACGAGCAGTACTTC. Translating gives CASASSGPGASYEQYF.

The chain couples TRBV4-2 to TRBJ1-1; 8 bases line up with TRBD1. With V trimmed by 3 bases and J by 4 bases, 4 bases remained unmatched. There are 14 residues in the CDR3. Germline V gene sequence: CDR1 LGHNA, CDR2 YNFKEQ. The CDR3 loop is CASSQYTGGTEAFF. As DNA, the CDR3 is TGTGCCAGCAGCCAGTATACAGGGGGCACTGAAGCTTTCTTT.

There are a few counts of this clonotype. The gene calls are TRBV12-3 or TRBV12-4 and TRBJ1-2; D is unclear. V lost 5 bases, J lost 5 bases, and 9 bases lay in between. This CDR3 has 12 amino acids. The CDR3: CASSRWRYGYTF. CDR3 DNA sequence: TGTGCCAGCAGTCGATGGAGGTATGGCTACACCTTC.

The table lists this clonotype with many counts. The rearrangement links TRBV7-6 to TRBJ2-2; D not certain. Germline V gene sequence: CDR1 SGHVS, CDR2 FNYEAQ. The V gene lost 1 base and the J gene lost 6 bases, with 12 bases spanning the gap. The CDR3 runs to 15 residues. The CDR3 loop is CASSLVASGAGELFF. The CDR3 nucleotides read TGTGCCAGCAGCTTAGTCGCGAGTGGTGCCGGGGAGCTGTTTTTT. The whole variable domain, filled in from reference TRBV7-6 and TRBJ2-2, reads GAGVSQSPRYKVTKRGQDVALRCDPISGHVSLYWYRQALGQGPEFLTYFNYEAQQDKSGLPNDRFSAERPEGSISTLTIQRTEQRDSAMYRCASSLVASGAGELFFGEGSRLTVL.

V usage is TRBV6-1 and J usage is TRBJ1-2; TRBD1 agrees at 7 bases. The CDR3 loop spans 14 amino acids. J lost 5 bases, V lost 8 bases, and 11 bases had no gene match. The germline V gene has CDR1 MNHNS and CDR2 SASEGT. The CDR3 is CASEEWTGQYGYTF. The CDR3 nucleotides are TGTGCCAGCGAGGAATGGACAGGCCAGTATGGCTACACCTTC.

The rearrangement joins TRBV10-3 to TRBJ2-3, with 10 nucleotides matching TRBD1. Germline assignment: CDR1 ENHRY and CDR2 SYGVKD. The J segment lost 6 bases and the V segment lost 4 bases, leaving 4 bases of the junction unmatched. The CDR3 loop spans 14 amino acids. CDR3 nucleotides: TGTGCCATCAGTGGGGACAGGGGACGGGATACGCAGTATTTT. Its translation is CAISGDRGRDTQYF.

This clonotype has only a few counts. The chain joins TRBV9 to TRBJ1-4; D is ambiguous. Trimming shortened V by 0 bases and J by 7 bases, and 16 bases separated the two germline ends. This CDR3 contains 16 residues. Per the germline V gene, CDR1 is SGDLS and CDR2 is YYNGEE. CDR3 protein: CASSVALEGGSEKLFF. CDR3 bases: TGTGCCAGCAGCGTAGCTCTGGAGGGTGGAAGTGAAAAACTGTTTTTT.

The rearrangement links TRBV20-1 to TRBJ2-1; TRBD2 matches at 13 bases. V lost 5 bases, J lost 0 bases, and 7 bases stayed unmatched. The germline V gene encodes CDR1 DFQATT and CDR2 SNEGSKA (reference sequence). The CDR3 has 17 amino acids. CDR3 in amino acids: CSASGLAGASSYNEQFF. CDR3 DNA: TGCAGTGCTTCTGGACTAGCGGGGGCGAGCTCCTACAATGAGCAGTTCTTC.

The genes are TRBV10-3 and TRBJ2-2; TRBD1 agrees at 10 bases. The junction had 8 bases not matched to a gene; V was cut back by 6 bases and J by 4 bases. Germline V gives CDR1 ENHRY, CDR2 SYGVKD. The CDR3 extends over 16 amino acids. This chain's CDR3 is CAIRDSRDRGTGELFF. DNA of the CDR3: TGTGCCATCAGAGACTCCCGGGACAGGGGCACCGGGGAGCTGTTTTTT.

The rearrangement joins TRBV6-2 or TRBV6-3 to TRBJ2-1; perhaps TRBD1 as D (5 bases). The CDR3 sequence is 13 residues long. The V gene's germline CDR1 is MNHEY and CDR2 SVGEGT. V was shortened by 6 bases and J by 5 bases, with 11 bases between the two germline ends. The DNA for the CDR3 is TGTGCCAGCAGCAAAGACAGCGACAATGAGCAGTTCTTC. Translating gives CASSKDSDNEQFF.

In its sample, this clonotype was seen a few times. The chain uses TRBV7-2 and TRBJ2-3; D remains ambiguous. V dropped 7 bases and J dropped 5 bases, with 10 bases sitting between them. The CDR3 consists of 12 residues. The germline CDR1 and CDR2 sequences are SGHTA and FQGNSA. The CDR3 nucleotides read TGTGCCAGCACCGCTGCTGTAGATACGCAGTATTTT. Protein: CASTAAVDTQYF. Looking up the rest from reference TRBV7-2 and TRBJ2-3 gives the full variable domain: GAGVSQSPSNKVTEKGKDVELRCDPISGHTALYWYRQSLGQGLEFLIYFQGNSAPDKSGLPSDRFSAERTGGSVSTLTIQRTQQEDSAVYLCASTAAVDTQYFGPGTRLTVL.

This clonotype was recorded a few times. The chain carries TRBV12-3 or TRBV12-4 and TRBJ1-2, with a tentative D call TRBD1 (5 bases). V was shortened by 1 base and J by 9 bases, with 15 bases between the two germline ends. This CDR3 is 14 amino acids long. CDR3 in amino acids: CASSLETDSSSYTF. CDR3 nucleotide sequence: TGTGCCAGCAGTTTAGAGACAGACAGTTCGAGCTACACCTTC.

The rearrangement joins TRBV6-2 or TRBV6-3 to TRBJ2-1, with D tentatively TRBD2 (6 bases). This CDR3 region has 17 residues. V lost 2 bases and J 0 bases, leaving 14 bases between the germline ends. Germline V lookup: CDR1 MNHEY, CDR2 SVGEGT. This CDR3 reads CASSYEAGKISYNEQFF. In DNA, the CDR3 is TGTGCCAGCAGTTACGAAGCGGGCAAGATCTCCTACAATGAGCAGTTCTTC.

This clonotype was detected ten times or more. J is TRBJ2-3 and V is TRBV5-1, with 7 bases lining up with TRBD1. Germline-derived CDR1 and CDR2 are SGHRS and YFSETQ. CDR3 length: 15 residues. The ends lost 4 bases at V and 2 bases at J; junction bases unmatched: 7. CDR3 bases: TGCGCCAGCAGCGTACAGGGGTTCTTCACAGATACGCAGTATTTT. Amino acids: CASSVQGFFTDTQYF.

The chain uses TRBV20-1 and TRBJ2-7; perhaps TRBD1 as D (6 bases). The length of the CDR3 is 13 residues. Germline CDR1 reads DFQATT; CDR2 reads SNEGSKA (reference sequence). V lost 6 bases and J 5 bases, leaving 17 bases between the germline ends. The CDR3 here is CSAQGPLGHEQYF. The CDR3 region has the DNA TGCAGTGCACAGGGTCCCTTGGGCCACGAGCAGTACTTC.

This clonotype was recorded many times. The chain links TRBV4-3 to TRBJ2-7; D remains ambiguous. Germline V gene data show CDR1 as LGHNA and CDR2 as YSLEER. V lost 0 bases and J lost 3, with 12 bases in between. The CDR3 runs to 15 residues. This CDR3 reads CASSQDSLGRYEQYF. CDR3 coding DNA: TGCGCCAGCAGCCAAGATTCTTTAGGACGCTACGAGCAGTACTTC.

This clonotype was counted once. The rearrangement joins TRBV6-2 or TRBV6-3 to TRBJ1-1; no firm D call. The CDR3 sequence is 14 residues long. V lost 2 bases and J lost 1, with 8 bases in between. CDR1 and CDR2 from the germline V gene are MNHEY and SVGEGT. In DNA, the CDR3 is TGTGCCAGCAGTTACCTAGCAGCGAACACTGAAGCTTTCTTT. It codes for CASSYLAANTEAFF.

This clonotype turned up a few times. The CDR3 sequence is CASRTSGRESYNEQFF. CDR3 DNA sequence: TGTGCCAGCAGGACTAGCGGGAGAGAGTCCTACAATGAGCAGTTCTTC. The rearrangement uses TRBV12-3 or TRBV12-4 and TRBJ2-1; 12 nucleotides match TRBD2. V shed 6 bases, J shed 1 base, and the junction held 4 bases outside the gene matches. The CDR3 totals 16 residues.

This clonotype was seen only a few times. J is TRBJ1-5 and V is TRBV7-2; unclear D gene. The CDR3 sequence is 13 residues long. V was pared by 4 bases and J by 9 bases, with 13 bases between. In germline, CDR1 is SGHTA, CDR2 FQGNSA. CDR3: CASSSPWSGPQHF. The DNA of the CDR3 is TGTGCCAGCAGCTCCCCCTGGTCGGGGCCCCAGCATTTT.

The rearrangement uses TRBV15 and TRBJ2-7, with D unclear. Trimming removed 4 bases at V and 5 bases at J, with 12 bases between. The CDR3 consists of 13 residues. The germline CDR1 and CDR2 sequences are LNHNV and YYDKDF (reference sequence). This chain's CDR3 is CATSTEYRDEQYF. Here the CDR3 DNA reads TGTGCCACCAGCACTGAGTACCGCGACGAGCAGTACTTC. Supplemented by reference TRBV15 and TRBJ2-7, the full variable domain reads DAMVIQNPRYQVTQFGKPVTLSCSQTLNHNVMYWYQQKSSQAPKLLFHYYDKDFNNEADTPDNFQSRRPNTSFCFLDIRSPGLGDTAMYLCATSTEYRDEQYFGPGTRLTVT.

This clonotype appeared a few times. The J gene is TRBJ1-2, the V gene TRBV6-5; D unclear. CDR1 MNHEY and CDR2 SVGAGI come from the germline V gene. V was clipped by 3 bases and J by 7 bases, with 15 bases between them. The CDR3 covers 14 residues. For the CDR3, the DNA is TGTGCCAGCAGTTATCCTGCAGTCAGCGGTGGCTACACCTTC. Translating it yields CASSYPAVSGGYTF.

This clonotype was counted only a few times. The genes are TRBV19 and TRBJ1-2; no reliable D call. V lost 5 bases to trimming and J lost 1 base, with 8 bases between them. The CDR3 length is 13 residues. Germline-derived CDR1 and CDR2 are LNHDA and SQIVND (reference sequence). CDR3 coding DNA: TGTGCCAGTAGTGTCGGGATTAACTATGGCTACACCTTC. Protein sequence: CASSVGINYGYTF. Using reference TRBV19 and TRBJ1-2 for the parts outside the CDR3, the full variable domain is DGGITQSPKYLFRKEGQNVTLSCEQNLNHDAMYWYRQDPGQGLRLIYYSQIVNDFQKGDIAEGYSVSREKKESFPLTVTSAQKNPTAFYLCASSVGINYGYTFGSGTRLTVV.

CDR3 bases: TGCAGCGTGGCCCTTCAGGCGAGCTCCTACAATGAGCAGTTCTTC. As protein: CSVALQASSYNEQFF. V usage is TRBV29-1 and J usage is TRBJ2-1; D is unresolved. V gave up 6 bases and J gave up 0 bases, with 15 bases separating them. The CDR3 spans 15 residues. CDR1 SQVTM and CDR2 ANQGSEA come from the germline V gene.

This clonotype was detected a few times. The chain is built from TRBV19 and TRBJ2-1, with 9 bases that match TRBD2. CDR3 size: 15 residues. Unmatched junction bases numbered 6, after V lost 2 bases and J lost 7 bases. The germline V gene has CDR1 LNHDA and CDR2 SQIVND (reference sequence). CDR3 sequence reads: CASSISGTSRNEQFF. CDR3 DNA: TGTGCCAGTAGTATATCTGGGACTAGCAGGAATGAGCAGTTCTTC.

The genes are TRBV2 and TRBJ1-6, with no clear D. Germline assignment: CDR1 SNHLY and CDR2 FYNNEI. Trimming stripped 1 base from V and 8 bases from J, with 6 bases between. The CDR3 sequence is 13 residues long. The CDR3 reads CASSEELYSPLHF. The CDR3 DNA follows: TGTGCCAGCAGTGAAGAATTATATTCACCCCTCCACTTT.